The rows below give T cell receptor beta chains drawn from one sample of a study of CD4 T cells in relation to SARS-CoV-2 and coronaviruses. Method: immunoSEQ multiplex PCR; TCRdb's copy keeps in-frame clones and lacks some. The sample lists some 17,000 clones; about 80% were seen once. These TCRs are of unknown antigen specificity. What was sequenced was CD4+ T cells from PBMCs, cultured in vitro. The receptors were gathered from a human donor in good health. Both conserved end residues are part of each CDR3. D genes are given only for firm matches. For some rows the clone size is stated as once, few or many, or as a class when expanded; others skip it.

NA,NA,TRBV6-4,TRBJ2-6,TGTGCCAGCAGTGAATCGCCTGGGGCTGGGGCCAACGTCCTGACTTTC,CASSESPGAGANVLTF
NA,NA,TRBV27,TRBJ2-5,TGTGCCAGCAGTTTATCGATCGCAGGGGTGGGAGAGACCCAGTACTTC,CASSLSIAGVGETQYF
TRBD2,NA,TRBV18,TRBJ2-2,TGTGCCAGCTCACCAGGCCTAGCGGCTGACACCGGGGAGCTGTTTTTT,CASSPGLAADTGELFF
NA,few,TRBV18,TRBJ1-6,TGTGCCAGCTCACCAGCCGGGGATTCACCCCTCCACTTT,CASSPAGDSPLHF
NA,NA,TRBV5-1,TRBJ1-1,TGCGCCAGCAGCTTGGCCGAGGAGGCTGAAGCTTTCTTT,CASSLAEEAEAFF
NA,NA,TRBV7-2,TRBJ2-7,TGTGCCAGCAGCGACCGAACAAGGGATTACGAGCAGTACTTC,CASSDRTRDYEQYF
NA,NA,TRBV7-8,TRBJ1-4,TGTGCCAGCAGCCTAGGTGTAACTAATGAAAAACTGTTTTTT,CASSLGVTNEKLFF
TRBD1,NA,TRBV10-3,TRBJ1-1,TGTGCCATCAGTGAGCTGGCAGGGGGCGCGATGAACACTGAAGCTTTCTTT,CAISELAGGAMNTEAFF
NA,NA,TRBV24-1,TRBJ1-1,TGTGCCACCAGTGATCCAGGGACCCGGGCTGAAGCTTTCTTT,CATSDPGTRAEAFF
NA,NA,TRBV4-1,TRBJ2-7,TGCGCCAGCAGCCAAGATCCCCCGGGTTCCGAGCAGTACTTC,CASSQDPPGSEQYF
NA,once,TRBV15,TRBJ1-1,TGTGCCACCAGCAGAGGGGGGAGGAAATTGAACACTGAAGCTTTCTTT,CATSRGGRKLNTEAFF
NA,NA,TRBV6-5,TRBJ1-4,TGTGCCAGCAGTGACTCCGGAGGGGGACGTGAAAAACTGTTTTTT,CASSDSGGGREKLFF
NA,few,TRBV27,TRBJ2-7,TGTGCCAGCAGTTCGCCTGGACCCTACGAGCAGTACTTC,CASSSPGPYEQYF
NA,NA,TRBV9,TRBJ1-1,TGTGCCAGCAGCATGGACGGAAACACTGAAGCTTTCTTT,CASSMDGNTEAFF
NA,NA,TRBV20-1,TRBJ2-1,TGCAGTGCTAGTGGGACGGGGTACGCTGAGCAGTTCTTC,CSASGTGYAEQFF